The present entry profiles one T cell receptor (beta chain) with its context. TCRdb's table, derived via immunoSEQ multiplex PCR, lists solely in-frame clones and lacks some. The data show roughly 90,000 clones, with around four fifths seen just once and less than 2.5% held by the top ten. Germline V lookup: CDR1 SGHRS, CDR2 YFSETQ. The CDR3 length is 17 residues. V lost 0 bases and J 3 bases, leaving 18 bases between the germline ends. This sample is drawn from a study of blood T cell repertoires in COVID-19. On the study more broadly: Italy, Spain and the United States were the sources of the convalescent and acute COVID-19 samples.

The gene calls are TRBV5-1 and TRBJ2-5; tentative D call: TRBD2 (5 bases). The source material was peripheral blood. The TCR originated in a woman in her 70s with acute or convalescent COVID-19. The CDR3 loop is CASSLATRRDQEETQYF. CDR3 in DNA: TGCGCCAGCAGCTTGGCCACTAGACGCGACCAAGAAGAGACCCAGTACTTC. The variable domain in full, with the rest retrieved from reference TRBV5-1 and TRBJ2-5, is KAGVTQTPRYLIKTRGQQVTLSCSPISGHRSVSWYQQTPGQGLQFLFEYFSETQRNKGNFPGRFSGRQFSNSRSEMNVSTLELGDSALYLCASSLATRRDQEETQYFGPGTRLLVL.